Sequencing of this TCR beta chain was carried out in a study of blood T cell repertoires in COVID-19. Clones were read by immunoSEQ multiplex PCR, and TCRdb kept only the in-frame ones, dropping some. The sample has 450,000 to 500,000 clones; about nine tenths are singletons. Per the germline V gene, CDR1 is LNHDA and CDR2 is SQIVND (reference sequence). V lost 5 bases and J lost 5, with 13 bases in between. CDR3 length equals 14 residues. The clonotype comes from a woman aged 18-29 years who had recovered from COVID-19. The chain links TRBV19 to TRBJ1-5; D gene unclear. Sequenced sample: PBMCs or T cells enriched from blood (not recorded which). CDR3 loop: CASSLLLQDQPQHF. The DNA for the CDR3 is TGTGCCAGTAGTCTTTTACTCCAGGATCAGCCCCAGCATTTT.